The 32 T cell receptor beta chains below come from one sample, sequenced in a study of T-cell reconstitution after alpha-beta-depleted transplantation in children (dated by TCRdb to 2016 to 2017). Libraries were constructed by PCR. The sample was run on an Illumina HiSeq 2500. To normalize quantification of the TCRbeta repertoire, the TCR libraries were built with molecular barcoding that relied on unique molecular identifiers. Starting from the raw public reads, TCRdb applied fastp trimming at Q25, assembled clones with MiXCR and retained in-frame beta chains. Each CDR3 protein appears once, grouped with its most common genes and DNA. The sample table lists approximately 520,000 distinct CDR3 sequences, about 31% of them with a count of one. The biggest ten clones account for 2% to 2.5% of the sample. This specimen consisted of PBMCs from the stem cell graft donor, obtained from the stem cell graft. The receptor set was obtained from a human donor who donated a stem cell graft to a child with aplastic anemia.

This clonotype came up many times. This chain links TRBV20-1 with TRBJ2-3; no reliable D call. The germline V gene has CDR1 DFQATT and CDR2 SNEGSKA (reference sequence). The length of the CDR3 is 12 residues. The V end lost 2 bases, the J end lost 4 bases, and 7 bases lay between the germline ends. The CDR3 region is CSARNGPDTQYF. The CDR3 coding sequence is TGCAGTGCTAGAAATGGCCCAGATACGCAGTATTTT.

V and J are TRBV5-1 and TRBJ2-3; 10 positions match TRBD2. The CDR3 sequence is 16 residues long. Unmatched junction bases numbered 7, after V lost 3 bases and J lost 3 bases. Germline V CDR1 and CDR2: SGHRS, YFSETQ. The CDR3 DNA sequence: TGCGCCAGCAGCTCCACTAGCGGGACCCGAACAGATACGCAGTATTTT. Translating gives CASSSTSGTRTDTQYF.

The rearrangement links TRBV20-1 to TRBJ2-1; D might be TRBD1 (5 bases). There are 12 residues in the CDR3. Germline lookup yields CDR1 DFQATT and CDR2 SNEGSKA (reference sequence). V was cut by 4 bases and J by 3 bases, with 7 bases left in between. The CDR3 DNA reads as TGCAGTGCTAAGGGGTACTACAATGAGCAGTTCTTC. It specifies CSAKGYYNEQFF.

The sample holds a few counts of this clonotype. The CDR3 DNA is TGCAGTGCTAGAGCATCGGGCGCTAAGCGTTCCTACGAGCAGTACTTC. Its protein product is CSARASGAKRSYEQYF. The chain employs TRBV20-1 and TRBJ2-7, with D uncertain. V lost 1 base to trimming and J lost 1 base, with 17 bases between them. Germline V lookup: CDR1 DFQATT, CDR2 SNEGSKA (reference sequence). The CDR3 extends over 16 amino acids.

V usage is TRBV30 and J usage is TRBJ1-2; a possible D gene is TRBD1 (5 bases). Germline values: CDR1 GTSNPN, CDR2 SVGIG (reference sequence). The CDR3 totals 14 residues. V was pared by 5 bases and J by 8 bases, with 21 bases between. Here the CDR3 DNA reads TGTGCCTGGGAGAAGACTTCGGGAAGGGGAGGCTACACCTTC. It translates to CAWEKTSGRGGYTF. Filled out from reference TRBV30 and TRBJ1-2, the complete variable domain reads SQTIHQWPATLVQPVGSPLSLECTVEGTSNPNLYWYRQAAGRGLQLLFYSVGIGQISSEVPQNLSASRPQDRQFILSSKKLLLSDSGFYLCAWEKTSGRGGYTFGSGTRLTVV.

This chain joins TRBV12-3 or TRBV12-4 and TRBJ2-7; possibly TRBD2 for D (5 bases). The CDR3 is made up of 13 amino acids. V lost 5 bases and J lost 9, with 17 bases in between. The DNA for the CDR3 is TGTGCCAGCAGTACCCGGGATCTATCCCCGCAGTACTTC. Translated: CASSTRDLSPQYF.

The V call is TRBV4-3, the J call TRBJ2-2, with 10 nucleotides matching TRBD1. The CDR3 loop spans 17 amino acids. The trim removed 4 bases at V and 7 bases at J, leaving 12 bases unmatched. CDR1 and CDR2 (germline): LGHNA, YSLEER. This CDR3 reads CASSRTGGVFGIGELFF. CDR3 in DNA: TGCGCCAGCAGCCGGACAGGGGGAGTTTTTGGTATCGGGGAGCTGTTTTTT.

This clonotype was observed a few times. The chain employs TRBV15 and TRBJ1-6, with 10 bases fitting TRBD1. V lost 0 bases and J lost 10; bases outside the gene matches: 6. This CDR3 has 16 residues. Germline V gives CDR1 LNHNV, CDR2 YYDKDF (reference sequence). The CDR3 spells CATSRDRDRGESPLHF. The CDR3, as DNA: TGTGCCACCAGCAGAGATCGGGACAGGGGAGAATCACCCCTCCACTTT. Variable domain in full (rest from reference TRBV15 and TRBJ1-6): DAMVIQNPRYQVTQFGKPVTLSCSQTLNHNVMYWYQQKSSQAPKLLFHYYDKDFNNEADTPDNFQSRRPNTSFCFLDIRSPGLGDTAMYLCATSRDRDRGESPLHFGNGTRLTVT.

J is TRBJ2-7 and V is TRBV20-1; 7 bases map to TRBD2. Germline lookup yields CDR1 DFQATT and CDR2 SNEGSKA (reference sequence). The CDR3 has 15 amino acids. The junction had 14 bases not matched to a gene; V was cut back by 6 bases and J by 3 bases. Written as DNA, the CDR3 is TGCAGTGCCCGAGCGCTAGCGGCGTGGGGCTACGAGCAGTACGTC. It codes for CSARALAAWGYEQYV.

This clonotype was seen only once. The chain couples TRBV25-1 to TRBJ1-1; 8 bases map to TRBD1. Germline V lookup: CDR1 MGHDK, CDR2 SYGVNS. The CDR3 loop spans 18 amino acids. Unmatched junction bases numbered 21, after V lost 1 base and J lost 11 bases. The CDR3 reads CASSEFFTGQGPLTEAFF. The CDR3 nucleotides are TGTGCCAGCAGTGAATTTTTTACCGGACAGGGTCCCCTTACGGAGGCTTTCTTT.

The rearrangement uses TRBV5-1 and TRBJ1-2; D is unclear. Germline V CDR1 and CDR2: SGHRS, YFSETQ. V dropped 4 bases and J dropped 3 bases, with 16 bases sitting between them. This CDR3 spans 15 amino acids. The CDR3, as DNA: TGCGCCAGCAGCCCCGGACCGCCTAGGGACTATGGCTACACCTTC. Translation: CASSPGPPRDYGYTF.

This clonotype was seen a handful of times. The chain has TRBV29-1 and TRBJ1-2, with 9 bases matching TRBD1. This CDR3 region has 13 residues. Per the germline V gene, CDR1 is SQVTM and CDR2 is ANQGSEA. V lost 7 bases to trimming and J lost 5 bases; unmatched junction nucleotides: 8. CDR3 bases: TGCAGCGGAGGGACAGGGTCCGTGTATGGCTACACCTTC. Translating it yields CSGGTGSVYGYTF. Filled out from reference TRBV29-1 and TRBJ1-2, the complete variable domain reads SAVISQKPSRDICQRGTSLTIQCQVDSQVTMMFWYRQQPGQSLTLIATANQGSEATYESGFVIDKFPISRPNLTFSTLTVSNMSPEDSSIYLCSGGTGSVYGYTFGSGTRLTVV.

There are a few counts of this clonotype. The genes are TRBV30 and TRBJ1-1, with 8 bases lining up with TRBD1. The CDR3 sequence is 12 residues long. With 7 bases clipped from V and 9 bases from J, the junction kept 10 bases outside the gene matches. Germline-derived CDR1 and CDR2 are GTSNPN and SVGIG (reference sequence). CDR3 in DNA: TGTGCCTCCCTGCTGGACAGGGTACAAGCTTTCTTT. Its translation: CASLLDRVQAFF.

The V and J genes are TRBV12-3 or TRBV12-4 and TRBJ2-6, with a possible D match to TRBD1 (6 bases). Trimming left V 6 bases short and J 0 bases short, with 12 bases between. This CDR3 has 16 residues. CDR3 nucleotides: TGTGCCAGCAGGGAACAGGGTCTCTCTGGGGCCAACGTCCTGACTTTC. It encodes CASREQGLSGANVLTF.

V is TRBV20-1 and J is TRBJ1-5; 8 bases are a match to TRBD1. In germline, CDR1 is DFQATT, CDR2 SNEGSKA (reference sequence). J lost 7 bases, V lost 2 bases, and 7 bases had no gene match. The CDR3 has 14 residues. CDR3 protein: CSARSRTGTQPQHF. CDR3 DNA sequence: TGCAGTGCTAGATCGCGGACAGGGACCCAGCCCCAGCATTTT.

The chain has TRBV30 and TRBJ1-1; D is possibly TRBD1 (6 bases). From germline, CDR1 is GTSNPN and CDR2 SVGIG (reference sequence). V was cut by 3 bases and J by 1 base, with 15 bases left in between. The CDR3 runs 15 residues. DNA of the CDR3: TGTGCCTGGAGCACATTGCCACAGGGGAACACTGAAGCTTTCTTT. This codes for CAWSTLPQGNTEAFF.

V usage is TRBV28 and J usage is TRBJ1-1; D is unclear. Per the germline V gene, CDR1 is MDHEN and CDR2 is SYDVKM. V was clipped by 3 bases and J by 5 bases, with 7 bases between them. This CDR3 is built from 12 residues. The DNA for the CDR3 is TGTGCCAGCAGTTTCTTAGGGACTGAAGCTTTCTTT. It yields the protein CASSFLGTEAFF. Full variable domain (remainder filled in from reference TRBV28 and TRBJ1-1): DVKVTQSSRYLVKRTGEKVFLECVQDMDHENMFWYRQDPGLGLRLIYFSYDVKMKEKGDIPEGYSVSREKKERFSLILESASTNQTSMYLCASSFLGTEAFFGQGTRLTVV.

The chain joins TRBV14 to TRBJ2-5; D is possibly TRBD1 (5 bases). CDR3 length equals 15 residues. Trimming removed 0 bases from V and 4 bases from J, with 12 bases in between. Germline CDR1 and CDR2: SGHDN and FVKESK. CDR3 loop: CASSQDRGNAETQYF. The CDR3 region has the DNA TGTGCCAGCAGCCAAGATAGGGGTAACGCAGAGACCCAGTACTTC.

This chain uses TRBV4-2 with TRBJ1-6; possible D gene TRBD1, 6 bases. V shed 1 base and J shed 13 bases, with 17 bases lying between them. This CDR3 is 15 amino acids long. Germline CDR1 is LGHNA and CDR2 is YNFKEQ. The chain's CDR3 is CASSQAGTQTSPLHF. The DNA of the CDR3 is TGTGCCAGCAGCCAAGCCGGGACACAAACGTCCCCCCTCCACTTT.

The chain is built from TRBV27 and TRBJ2-7; 8 nucleotides line up with TRBD1. V dropped 0 bases and J dropped 6; count of bases not matched to a gene: 4. The CDR3 has 14 amino acids. Germline-derived CDR1 and CDR2 are MNHEY and SMNVEV (reference sequence). The CDR3 DNA reads TGTGCCAGCAGTTTATCCCGGACAGGGCGCGAGCAGTACGTC. It encodes CASSLSRTGREQYV.

The rearrangement joins TRBV18 to TRBJ1-2, with 7 bases aligning to TRBD1. Trimming cost V 3 bases and J 1 base; bases outside gene matches: 5. Germline V gives CDR1 KGHSH, CDR2 LQKENI. The CDR3 spans 15 residues. CDR3 region: CASSPGTENNYGYTF. DNA for the CDR3: TGTGCCAGCTCACCCGGGACAGAAAATAACTATGGCTACACCTTC.

This rearrangement joins TRBV9 to TRBJ1-1; D gene uncertain. The germline V and J ends were trimmed by 0 bases and 10 bases, with 13 bases remaining between them. The germline CDR1 and CDR2 sequences are SGDLS and YYNGEE. CDR3 size: 13 residues. For the CDR3, the DNA is TGTGCCAGCAGCGTAGGTTTGGAGGCCCGAGCTTTCTTT. It specifies CASSVGLEARAFF.

The table lists this clonotype with a few counts. This chain connects TRBV5-1 to TRBJ2-6; D gene ambiguous. The CDR3 is 19 residues long. Germline-derived CDR1 and CDR2 are SGHRS and YFSETQ. Trimming took 0 bases from V and 1 from J, leaving 17 bases between them. The CDR3 DNA sequence: TGCGCCAGCAGCTTGGAAGAAGCGTATACCTCTTCTGGGGCCAACGTCCTGACTTTC. Its translation is CASSLEEAYTSSGANVLTF. Variable domain in full (rest from reference TRBV5-1 and TRBJ2-6): KAGVTQTPRYLIKTRGQQVTLSCSPISGHRSVSWYQQTPGQGLQFLFEYFSETQRNKGNFPGRFSGRQFSNSRSEMNVSTLELGDSALYLCASSLEEAYTSSGANVLTFGAGSRLTVL.

The V and J genes are TRBV5-5 and TRBJ1-5; D might be TRBD1 (5 bases). There are 16 residues in the CDR3. Germline assignment: CDR1 SGHKS and CDR2 YYEKEE (reference sequence). Trimming took off 0 bases at V and 1 base at J, with 11 bases between the two ends. CDR3 DNA: TGTGCCAGCAGCTTGGATGGGTCAGGGAGCAATCAGCCCCAGCATTTT. Translating it yields CASSLDGSGSNQPQHF.

The chain employs TRBV7-9 and TRBJ1-2; unclear D gene. V gave up 5 bases and J gave up 4 bases, with 8 bases separating them. Germline lookup yields CDR1 SEHNR and CDR2 FQNEAQ (reference sequence). The CDR3 has 12 residues. The CDR3 reads CASSTVTYGYTF. For the CDR3, the DNA is TGTGCCAGCAGCACAGTGACCTATGGCTACACCTTC.

This clonotype was detected only a few times. This sequence joins TRBV12-3 or TRBV12-4 and TRBJ1-2; D is undetermined. Trimming stripped 2 bases from V and 3 bases from J, with 7 bases between. The CDR3 is 13 amino acids. CDR3 sequence: CASSLFGDYGYTF. As DNA, the CDR3 is TGTGCCAGCAGTTTATTTGGGGACTATGGCTACACCTTC.

The V gene is TRBV5-1, the J gene TRBJ1-3; D ambiguous. This CDR3 is 15 amino acids long. Germline V gene sequence: CDR1 SGHRS, CDR2 YFSETQ. Between the trimmed V and J ends, which lost 0 bases and 2 bases, there was a span of 9 bases. The CDR3 here is CASSLEAATGNTIYF. Written as DNA, the CDR3 is TGCGCCAGCAGCTTGGAGGCAGCTACTGGAAACACCATATATTTT.

The chain employs TRBV7-8 and TRBJ1-1, with a tentative D call TRBD1 (6 bases). V was pared by 2 bases and J by 4 bases, with 17 bases between. The V gene's germline CDR1 is SGHVS and CDR2 FQNEAQ. The CDR3 runs 16 residues. The CDR3 DNA is TGTGCCAGCAGCTTAAGGGGGGGGGCGGGGAGCACTGAAGCTTTCTTT. This codes for CASSLRGGAGSTEAFF. Combining the CDR3 with reference TRBV7-8 and TRBJ1-1 gives the whole variable domain GAGVSQSPRYKVAKRGQDVALRCDPISGHVSLFWYQQALGQGPEFLTYFQNEAQLDKSGLPSDRFFAERPEGSVSTLKIQRTQQEDSAVYLCASSLRGGAGSTEAFFGQGTRLTVV.

There are a few counts of this clonotype. The chain links TRBV18 to TRBJ1-4, with no clear D. Trimming removed 3 bases at V and 6 bases at J, with 14 bases between. There are 15 residues in the CDR3. Germline V lookup: CDR1 KGHSH, CDR2 LQKENI. CDR3 bases: TGTGCCAGCTCACCTCGTGAGGATTCTGATGAAAAACTGTTTTTT. Its protein is CASSPREDSDEKLFF.

This sequence joins TRBV12-3 or TRBV12-4 and TRBJ1-1, with TRBD1 matching 7 bases. The CDR3 spans 13 residues. The V gene end was trimmed by 5 bases and the J gene end by 6 bases; junction bases not matched to a gene: 6. CDR3: CASSRTGVAEAFF. CDR3 nucleotide sequence: TGTGCCAGCAGTCGAACAGGGGTCGCTGAAGCTTTCTTT.

The chain uses TRBV5-1 and TRBJ1-1; perhaps TRBD1 as D (6 bases). Trimming took 0 bases from V and 5 from J, leaving 20 bases between them. This CDR3 is built from 17 residues. Germline V gives CDR1 SGHRS, CDR2 YFSETQ. CDR3: CASSLVTGQNKITEAFF. In DNA, the CDR3 is TGCGCCAGCAGCTTGGTAACTGGACAGAATAAGATAACTGAAGCTTTCTTT. The entire variable domain, with the rest obtained from reference TRBV5-1 and TRBJ1-1, is as follows: KAGVTQTPRYLIKTRGQQVTLSCSPISGHRSVSWYQQTPGQGLQFLFEYFSETQRNKGNFPGRFSGRQFSNSRSEMNVSTLELGDSALYLCASSLVTGQNKITEAFFGQGTRLTVV.

This clonotype was seen a few times. The genes are TRBV6-2 or TRBV6-3 and TRBJ2-7, with 9 bases aligning to TRBD1. Germline V gene lookup returns CDR1 MNHEY and CDR2 SVGEGT. The CDR3 length is 15 residues. V shed 2 bases and J 3 bases; nucleotides not matched to a gene: 5. The CDR3 spells CASSYPGQGYYEQYV. CDR3 nucleotides: TGTGCCAGCAGTTACCCGGGACAGGGCTACTACGAGCAGTACGTC.